This T cell receptor (beta chain) was captured in a study of T cells in Graves' hyperthyroidism and ophthalmopathy. For Graves' hyperthyroidism to be stable, ophthalmopathy could not progress within 18 months. Diagnosis of hyperthyroidism was new in patients aged 18 to 65, and its duration was under 2 months. Patients were excluded because of uncontrolled infection, other autoimmune disease, pregnancy or lactation. The source of the PBMCs was around 9 ml of fresh peripheral blood. This CDR3 comprises 17 residues. The germline V gene has CDR1 SGDLS and CDR2 YYNGEE. V lost 4 bases, J lost 5 bases, and 22 bases lay in between. Amplification of TCR beta CDR3 regions was performed using RNA transcripts as template. The HTBI primer set was used in a first-round RT-PCR of the TCR CDR3. TCRdb redid the calling of the multiplex PCR reads with MiXCR, one entry per CDR3 protein. The sample holds about 620,000 distinct CDR3 sequences, around 15% seen once.

The J gene is TRBJ2-4, the V gene TRBV9, with D possibly being TRBD2 (5 bases). This clonotype was sampled from a woman aged 25 to 39 with Graves' hyperthyroidism. The sequencing input was blood. DNA for the CDR3: TGTGCCAGCAGCCACAACCCTTTTGGTGGGAGAGAAAACATTCAGTACTTC. Translated: CASSHNPFGGRENIQYF.